What follows are 32 T cell receptor beta chains derived from one specimen sequenced in a study of response to subunit inactivated influenza vaccine. TCRdb called the RT-PCR reads again in MiXCR, with one record for every CDR3 protein. The sample consists of roughly 650,000 distinct CDR3 sequences, approximately 14% of them appearing once. Sample: PBMCs from blood, taken 11 to 12 days after vaccination. Every receptor here comes from a man in his fifties or sixties who received an inactivated influenza vaccine.

The V gene is TRBV9, the J gene TRBJ1-5, with D possibly matching TRBD1 (6 bases). The CDR3 runs to 16 residues. Germline V gives CDR1 SGDLS, CDR2 YYNGEE. Trimming shortened V by 0 bases and J by 6 bases, and 16 bases separated the two germline ends. CDR3 sequence (DNA): TGTGCCAGCAGCGTAGAAAGGACAGAGCGGAGTCAGCCCCAGCATTTT. It encodes CASSVERTERSQPQHF.

The chain carries TRBV12-3 or TRBV12-4 and TRBJ2-5, with TRBD2 matching over 7 bases. J was trimmed by 4 bases and V by 4 bases; bases with no gene match: 6. This CDR3 contains 14 residues. Here the CDR3 DNA reads TGTGCCAGCAGTTATATTGGGGGGGTAGAGACCCAGTACTTC. Amino acid sequence: CASSYIGGVETQYF.

In this sample, this clonotype turned up a few times. The J gene is TRBJ2-5, the V gene TRBV18; D is undetermined. The germline CDR1 and CDR2 sequences are KGHSH and LQKENI. Deletions cut 3 bases from V and 3 bases from J, with 8 bases between. This CDR3 contains 13 residues. The CDR3 nucleotides are TGTGCCAGCTCACCGTCAGGAAAAGAGACCCAGTACTTC. It translates to CASSPSGKETQYF. Full variable domain (outside the CDR3, taken from reference TRBV18 and TRBJ2-5): NAGVMQNPRHLVRRRGQEARLRCSPMKGHSHVYWYRQLPEEGLKFMVYLQKENIIDESGMPKERFSAEFPKEGPSILRIQQVVRGDSAAYFCASSPSGKETQYFGPGTRLLVL.

This clonotype was seen ten or more times. The chain couples TRBV3-1 to TRBJ2-1; 7 bases fit TRBD2. Germline loops: CDR1 LGHDT, CDR2 YNNKEL (reference sequence). The CDR3 consists of 14 residues. Losses at the gene ends were 1 base for V and 4 bases for J; bases not matched to a gene: 1. The CDR3 reads CASSQGGGYNEQFF. The CDR3 DNA is TGTGCCAGCAGCCAAGGGGGGGGTTACAATGAGCAGTTCTTC.

This clonotype was seen many times. The chain links TRBV20-1 to TRBJ1-1, with D tentatively TRBD1 (6 bases). Germline V gene data show CDR1 as DFQATT and CDR2 as SNEGSKA (reference sequence). CDR3 length: 14 residues. The V gene lost 4 bases and the J gene lost 4 bases, with 16 bases spanning the gap. DNA of the CDR3: TGCAGTGCTAACATCCAGGGGATTGGCACTGAAGCTTTCTTT. It codes for CSANIQGIGTEAFF.

This clonotype was detected a few times. The J gene is TRBJ2-2, the V gene TRBV7-3, with TRBD2 matching 7 bases. Germline CDR1 reads SGHTA; CDR2 reads FQGTGA. There are 16 residues in the CDR3. The J segment lost 6 bases and the V segment lost 1 base, leaving 8 bases of the junction unmatched. The CDR3 reads CASSLNLAGDAGELFF. CDR3 DNA: TGTGCCAGCAGCTTAAACTTGGCGGGAGACGCCGGGGAGCTGTTTTTT.

The V call is TRBV5-5, the J call TRBJ2-7; D may be TRBD1 (6 bases). V shed 4 bases and J shed 0 bases, with 20 bases lying between them. This CDR3 has 17 amino acids. The germline CDR1 and CDR2 sequences are SGHKS and YYEKEE (reference sequence). The DNA of the CDR3 is TGTGCCAGCAGCCCCATGGTCGGGCAGGGGAACTCCTACGAGCAGTACTTC. Amino acid sequence: CASSPMVGQGNSYEQYF.

This chain links TRBV29-1 with TRBJ1-5; the D gene is possibly TRBD1 (6 bases). Germline V gene lookup returns CDR1 SQVTM and CDR2 ANQGSEA. Deletions cut 6 bases from V and 3 bases from J, with 12 bases between. The CDR3 contains 13 residues. The CDR3 DNA follows: TGCAGCGTCGATACAGGGTACAATCAGCCCCAGCATTTT. Translation: CSVDTGYNQPQHF.

In its sample, this clonotype was seen a few times. This sequence joins TRBV6-2 or TRBV6-3 and TRBJ2-3; D not resolved. V was trimmed by 7 bases and J by 6 bases, leaving 8 bases between them. The CDR3 sequence is 11 residues long. Germline V gene data show CDR1 as MNHEY and CDR2 as SVGEGT. The CDR3 nucleotides are TGTGCCAGCACCTCTCGGGATACGCAGTATTTT. Residues: CASTSRDTQYF.

This chain connects TRBV5-1 to TRBJ2-5; D is possibly TRBD1 or TRBD2 (5 bases each). The CDR3 is made up of 14 amino acids. V was shortened by 5 bases and J by 5 bases, with 16 bases between the two germline ends. Per germline, CDR1 SGHRS and CDR2 YFSETQ. The CDR3 here is CASRPGTHGETQYF. CDR3 nucleotide sequence: TGCGCCAGCAGACCCGGGACCCACGGGGAGACCCAGTACTTC.

This clonotype was detected a few times. V gene TRBV6-2 or TRBV6-3 combines with J gene TRBJ2-6, with D hard to call. This CDR3 is 17 amino acids long. Trimming pared 0 bases from V and 0 bases from J, leaving 9 bases between. Germline-derived CDR1 and CDR2 are MNHEY and SVGEGT. CDR3 amino acids: CASSYSPGLSGANVLTF. CDR3 nucleotides: TGTGCCAGCAGTTACTCGCCTGGCCTCTCTGGGGCCAACGTCCTGACTTTC.

Written as DNA, the CDR3 is TGTGCCTGGAGTGTATACACCGGCGGGAGAAGCTCCTACGAGCAGTACTTC. Protein: CAWSVYTGGRSSYEQYF. The gene calls are TRBV30 and TRBJ2-7; TRBD2 matches at 7 bases. Germline CDR1 reads GTSNPN; CDR2 reads SVGIG (reference sequence). Trimming removed 0 bases from V and 0 bases from J; junction bases left unmatched: 11. The CDR3 has 17 amino acids.

This sequence joins TRBV6-5 and TRBJ1-6; TRBD1 matches at 7 bases. Germline V lookup: CDR1 MNHEY, CDR2 SVGAGI. This CDR3 contains 14 residues. J lost 13 bases, V lost 2 bases, and 8 bases had no gene match. This CDR3 is CASSYLGTVSPLHF. For the CDR3, the DNA is TGTGCCAGCAGTTACCTAGGGACAGTCTCTCCCCTCCACTTT.

The V gene is TRBV5-1, the J gene TRBJ1-4; 8 bases match TRBD1. The germline V gene encodes CDR1 SGHRS and CDR2 YFSETQ. V lost 7 bases, J lost 0 bases, and 5 bases stayed unmatched. CDR3 length: 15 residues. CDR3 bases: TGCGCCAGCGGGACAGGCCTCTCAACTAATGAAAAACTGTTTTTT. Protein sequence: CASGTGLSTNEKLFF.

The chain links TRBV7-9 to TRBJ2-5; D unresolved. The CDR3 runs to 14 residues. Germline V lookup: CDR1 SEHNR, CDR2 FQNEAQ (reference sequence). Trimming removed 3 bases at V and 1 base at J, with 9 bases between. The CDR3 region has the DNA TGTGCCAGCAGCTTGGTCAGTCTCCAAGAGACCCAGTACTTC. Residues: CASSLVSLQETQYF.

As regards this clonotype: A junction boundary mismatches the germline segment, possibly from a read error. Written as DNA, the CDR3 is TGTGCCAGCAGCCTAGGCGGATCACAGATCTTC. Encoded protein: CASSLGGSQIF. The genes are TRBV11-2 and TRBJ2-1, with D unresolved. The CDR3 sequence is 11 residues long. Germline V CDR1 and CDR2: SGHAT, FQNNGV.

The genes are TRBV9 and TRBJ2-7; 12 bases map to TRBD1. In germline, CDR1 is SGDLS, CDR2 YYNGEE. Trimming removed 3 bases from V and 4 bases from J; junction bases left unmatched: 11. The CDR3 is 17 residues long. CDR3 nucleotides: TGTGCCAGCAGCGGACCGCAACCGGGACAGGGGGCATACGAGCAGTACTTC. Its translation: CASSGPQPGQGAYEQYF. Full variable domain (outside the CDR3, taken from reference TRBV9 and TRBJ2-7): DSGVTQTPKHLITATGQRVTLRCSPRSGDLSVYWYQQSLDQGLQFLIQYYNGEERAKGNILERFSAQQFPDLHSELNLSSLELGDSALYFCASSGPQPGQGAYEQYFGPGTRLTVT.

CDR3 loop: CASSLAGQTIEAFF. CDR3 in DNA: TGCGCCAGCAGCTTGGCGGGACAGACTATAGAAGCTTTCTTT. The chain combines TRBV5-1 with TRBJ1-1; 7 nucleotides line up with TRBD1. The V segment lost 0 bases and the J segment 8 bases; nucleotides outside the gene matches: 7. The CDR3 runs to 14 residues. In germline, CDR1 is SGHRS, CDR2 YFSETQ.

This clonotype was picked up many times. The rearrangement joins TRBV29-1 to TRBJ1-2; D remains unclear. The CDR3 contains 11 residues. The V gene lost 5 bases and the J gene lost 4 bases, with 8 bases spanning the gap. CDR1 SQVTM and CDR2 ANQGSEA come from the germline V gene. In DNA, the CDR3 is TGCAGCGTTAGCAGCTTCTATGGCTACACCTTC. This encodes CSVSSFYGYTF.

This clonotype was seen more than once but under ten times. The rearrangement links TRBV5-1 to TRBJ2-2, with D maybe TRBD1 (6 bases). CDR3 length equals 14 residues. V was trimmed by 2 bases and J by 4 bases, leaving 9 bases between them. Germline V gene lookup returns CDR1 SGHRS and CDR2 YFSETQ. The CDR3, as DNA: TGCGCCAGCAGCTTCGGACAGACCACCGGGGAGCTGTTTTTT. As protein: CASSFGQTTGELFF.

This clonotype has a count of ten or more. The chain joins TRBV5-1 to TRBJ2-1; possibly TRBD1 for D (5 bases). Germline V gene lookup returns CDR1 SGHRS and CDR2 YFSETQ. V was shortened by 3 bases and J by 5 bases, with 9 bases between the two germline ends. CDR3 length: 13 residues. CDR3 protein: CASSSDRHNEQFF. The CDR3 coding sequence is TGCGCCAGCAGCTCCGACAGACACAATGAGCAGTTCTTC.

This clonotype has at least ten counts. The V and J genes are TRBV7-2 and TRBJ2-3, with TRBD2 matching over 9 bases. With V trimmed by 10 bases and J by 3 bases, 5 bases remained unmatched. The CDR3 totals 13 residues. Germline V gene sequence: CDR1 SGHTA, CDR2 FQGNSA. CDR3 protein: CATEAGGTDTQYF. The CDR3 DNA follows: TGTGCCACAGAAGCGGGAGGTACAGATACGCAGTATTTT.

This clonotype was picked up many times. The rearrangement links TRBV28 to TRBJ2-2; 9 nucleotides agree with TRBD1. The germline CDR1 and CDR2 sequences are MDHEN and SYDVKM. With 4 bases clipped from V and 4 bases from J, the junction kept 7 bases outside the gene matches. This CDR3 spans 16 amino acids. The DNA for the CDR3 is TGTGCCAGCAGTTCCACCGGGACAGGGCGCACCGGGGAGCTGTTTTTT. Residues: CASSSTGTGRTGELFF.

This sequence joins TRBV28 and TRBJ2-1; 10 bases line up with TRBD2. Germline CDR1 MDHEN, CDR2 SYDVKM. CDR3 length equals 14 residues. V dropped 7 bases and J dropped 10; count of bases not matched to a gene: 10. The CDR3 DNA is TGTGCCAGCACCCTAGCGGGAGAGGTAGGGGAGCAGTTCTTC. Amino acid sequence: CASTLAGEVGEQFF.

The genes are TRBV14 and TRBJ2-5, with D tentatively TRBD2 (5 bases). CDR3 length equals 16 residues. Trimming took 4 bases from V and 2 from J, leaving 17 bases between them. The germline gives CDR1 SGHDN, CDR2 FVKESK. CDR3 sequence reads: CASSRHPGVLQETQYF. For the CDR3, the DNA is TGTGCCAGCAGCCGCCACCCCGGGGTTCTTCAAGAGACCCAGTACTTC.

This clonotype was picked up a small number of times. The V gene is TRBV20-1, the J gene TRBJ2-1, with 15 bases identical to TRBD2. This CDR3 is built from 17 residues. CDR1 and CDR2 (germline): DFQATT, SNEGSKA (reference sequence). V lost 4 bases, J lost 5 bases, and 9 bases stayed unmatched. The CDR3 DNA reads as TGCAGTGCTACAAACGGGACTAGCGGGGGGTGGAACAATGAGCAGTTCTTC. Protein: CSATNGTSGGWNNEQFF.

For the CDR3, the DNA is TGTGCCAGCAGCTTAGCGTCAGCTGGAAACACCATATATTTT. It specifies CASSLASAGNTIYF. J is TRBJ1-3 and V is TRBV7-2; D is uncertain. Germline V gene data show CDR1 as SGHTA and CDR2 as FQGNSA. This CDR3 is built from 14 residues. V lost 0 bases and J 2 bases, leaving 5 bases between the germline ends. The full variable domain, completed using reference TRBV7-2 and TRBJ1-3, is GAGVSQSPSNKVTEKGKDVELRCDPISGHTALYWYRQSLGQGLEFLIYFQGNSAPDKSGLPSDRFSAERTGGSVSTLTIQRTQQEDSAVYLCASSLASAGNTIYFGEGSWLTVV.

This chain uses TRBV12-3 or TRBV12-4 with TRBJ2-5; the D call may be TRBD1 or TRBD2 (6 bases each). V was shortened by 2 bases and J by 5 bases, with 15 bases between the two germline ends. The CDR3 has 15 residues. This chain's CDR3 is CASSLFWGAGETQYF. DNA for the CDR3: TGTGCCAGCAGTTTATTTTGGGGGGCAGGGGAGACCCAGTACTTC.

In the case of this clonotype: A much larger clone differs by one base, so this may be a read error. The chain has TRBV2 and TRBJ2-7; D ambiguous. V lost 5 bases, J lost 4 bases, and 9 bases lay in between. The CDR3 loop spans 12 amino acids. Germline V gene data show CDR1 as SNHLY and CDR2 as FYNNEI. Here the CDR3 DNA reads TGTGCCAGCAGTATGCAGATTTACGAGCAGTACTTC. This codes for CASSMQIYEQYF.

This chain links TRBV14 with TRBJ2-7, with D unresolved. Per the germline V gene, CDR1 is SGHDN and CDR2 is FVKESK. Trimming took 0 bases from V and 0 from J, leaving 9 bases between them. This CDR3 has 15 residues. DNA of the CDR3: TGTGCCAGCAGCCAAGAAGGGATCCGCTCCTACGAGCAGTACTTC. This encodes CASSQEGIRSYEQYF. The full variable domain, its missing parts supplied by reference TRBV14 and TRBJ2-7, is EAGVTQFPSHSVIEKGQTVTLRCDPISGHDNLYWYRRVMGKEIKFLLHFVKESKQDESGMPNNRFLAERTGGTYSTLKVQPAELEDSGVYFCASSQEGIRSYEQYFGPGTRLTVT.

This clonotype was seen only a few times. V gene TRBV5-6 combines with J gene TRBJ2-7; D is unclear. Germline V CDR1 and CDR2: SGHDT, YYEEEE. The V gene lost 3 bases and the J gene lost 9 bases, with 13 bases spanning the gap. The CDR3 has 12 amino acids. CDR3 in DNA: TGTGCCAGCAGCTCCCCCGGTTTTGGGCAGTACTTC. Protein sequence: CASSSPGFGQYF. The whole variable domain, remainder taken from reference TRBV5-6 and TRBJ2-7, is DAGVTQSPTHLIKTRGQQVTLRCSPKSGHDTVSWYQQALGQGPQFIFQYYEEEERQRGNFPDRFSGHQFPNYSSELNVNALLLGDSALYLCASSSPGFGQYFGPGTRLTVT.

The V call is TRBV18, the J call TRBJ2-5, with 15 bases lining up with TRBD2. After removal of 4 bases from V and 2 bases from J, the junction contained 8 bases not matched to a gene. The CDR3 spans 18 residues. Germline V gene lookup returns CDR1 KGHSH and CDR2 LQKENI. CDR3 residues: CASSLGLAGGIIQETQYF. Here the CDR3 DNA reads TGTGCCAGCTCACTTGGACTAGCGGGAGGGATCATTCAAGAGACCCAGTACTTC.